A single T cell receptor beta chain is shown here with its context. Its specificity is unknown. This sample is drawn from a study of beta chain features in type 1 diabetes. Sequenced material consisted of expressed TCRB transcripts (all of the isolated RNA was reverse transcribed). The repertoire was sequenced with immunoSEQ multiplex PCR; TCRdb's copy has only in-frame clones and lacks some. This sample has under 350,000 clones, with roughly 8% found just once. The authors sorted CD4+ naive, central memory, regulatory and stem cell-like memory cells via CD45RO/CCR7/CD25/CD127/CD95/CD27. Study-wide points: When Type 1 diabetes patients were examined, their TCRB CDR3s proved moderately but significantly shorter in all four CD4+ subsets.

The CDR3 has 14 amino acids. The trim removed 6 bases at V and 8 bases at J, leaving 7 bases unmatched. The germline V gene encodes CDR1 SGHTA and CDR2 FQGNSA. This sequence originates from a woman under 30 in good health. The chain is built from TRBV7-2 and TRBJ1-4, with 9 bases that match TRBD1. Material for sequencing was central memory CD4+ T cells from blood. The CDR3 coding sequence is TGTGCCAGCAGACGACAGGGGGTGGAGGAAAAACTGTTTTTT. This translates into CASRRQGVEEKLFF. Supplemented by reference TRBV7-2 and TRBJ1-4, the full variable domain reads GAGVSQSPSNKVTEKGKDVELRCDPISGHTALYWYRQSLGQGLEFLIYFQGNSAPDKSGLPSDRFSAERTGGSVSTLTIQRTQQEDSAVYLCASRRQGVEEKLFFGSGTQLSVL.